Listed below are T cell receptor beta chains from one sample, sequenced in a study of T cells in Graves' hyperthyroidism and ophthalmopathy. TCRdb fed the multiplex PCR reads into MiXCR, producing one record per CDR3 protein. The table lists approximately 610,000 distinct CDR3 sequences, approximately 15% of them singletons. Sequencing used blood. The receptors originated from a woman aged 18 to 35 with Graves' hyperthyroidism. The CDR3 runs from the conserved cysteine through the conserved F or W. D genes are given only for firm matches. Only part of the rows carry a size: once, few, many, or a class if the clone is expanded.

clone_size	d_call	v_call	j_call	cdr3_nt	cdr3_aa
.	.	TRBV5-4	TRBJ2-6	TGTGCCAGCAGCTTGGAGTTCGGTGGGACTGGGGCCAACGTCCTGACTTTC	CASSLEFGGTGANVLTF
.	.	TRBV30	TRBJ1-5	TGTGCCTGGAGTGGAGCCTATAGCAATCAGCCCCAGCATTTT	CAWSGAYSNQPQHF
.	TRBD1	TRBV20-1	TRBJ1-2	TGCAGTGCCCCAGGGTCCGGGACAGGGCCCTCTATTGGGAATACCTTC	CSAPGSGTGPSIGNTF
few	.	TRBV5-1	TRBJ1-6	TGCGCCAGCAGCTTGGACAGGGCGAATTCACCCCTCCACTTT	CASSLDRANSPLHF
many	TRBD2	TRBV3-1	TRBJ2-1	TGTGCCAGCAGCCCAGTAACAGGTAGCGGGGCGAACAATGAGCAGTTCTTC	CASSPVTGSGANNEQFF
.	TRBD1	TRBV29-1	TRBJ2-3	TGCAGCGTTGAAAAACAGGGGGTCACAGATACGCAGTATTTT	CSVEKQGVTDTQYF
many	TRBD2	TRBV6-1	TRBJ2-1	TGTGCCAGCAGTACGGGAGGGGGGGGAAATGAGCAGTTCTTC	CASSTGGGGNEQFF
many	.	TRBV7-6	TRBJ2-7	TGTGCCAGCAGCTTAGAGCCAGGGGAAGGCGAGCAGTACTTC	CASSLEPGEGEQYF
few	.	TRBV5-1	TRBJ1-2	TGCGCCAGCAGCCCCCAAGACAGCTCATATGGCTACACCTTC	CASSPQDSSYGYTF
few	TRBD2	TRBV20-1	TRBJ2-3	TGCAGTGCTAGAAATAGCGGGAGGGCGGCAGATACGCAGTATTTT	CSARNSGRAADTQYF
few	.	TRBV12-3/TRBV12-4	TRBJ1-2	TGTGCCAGCAGGTCGGGACGGCGAAACTATGGCTACACCTTC	CASRSGRRNYGYTF
.	TRBD1	TRBV6-6	TRBJ2-4	TGTGCCAGCAGTTACTCGTCTGGGACAGGGGCGAACATTCAGTACTTC	CASSYSSGTGANIQYF
many	TRBD2	TRBV12-3/TRBV12-4	TRBJ2-1	TGTGCCACCGGGGGGCGGGGGGGGCGGATTAATGAGCAGTTCTTC	CATGGRGGRINEQFF
few	TRBD2	TRBV6-2/TRBV6-3	TRBJ2-1	TGTGCCTGCAGTTACTCGAGCACGGTAGCGGGAGTTGGTGAGCAGTTCTTC	CACSYSSTVAGVGEQFF
.	.	TRBV12-3/TRBV12-4	TRBJ1-5	TGTGCCAGCACATCCCCGGGAGGATGGGTTCAGCCCCAGCATTTT	CASTSPGGWVQPQHF
many	TRBD1	TRBV20-1	TRBJ2-5	TGCAGTGCCAGGACAGGGGAATTCATTTTGAACCAAGAGACCCAGTACTTC	CSARTGEFILNQETQYF
many	.	TRBV6-1	TRBJ2-7	TGTGCCAGCAGGGCCGACCAATTACTCTCCTACGAGCAGTACTTC	CASRADQLLSYEQYF
.	TRBD1	TRBV14	TRBJ1-3	TGTGCCAGCAGCGAACAGACAGGGTCCGCCTTCACCATATATTTT	CASSEQTGSAFTIYF
many	.	TRBV3-1	TRBJ2-7	TGTGCCAGCAGGCATAGCGGCCTCCGGTACGAGCAGTACTTC	CASRHSGLRYEQYF
few	TRBD1	TRBV9	TRBJ1-1	TGTGCCAGCAGCGGGGGACAGGTGAACACTGAAGCTTTCTTT	CASSGGQVNTEAFF
.	.	TRBV29-1	TRBJ1-1	TGCAGCGTTGTTCCTGGGTTGGGGACTGAAGCTTTCTTT	CSVVPGLGTEAFF
many	TRBD1	TRBV6-1	TRBJ1-1	TGTGCCAGCAGTGAACCCGGGACAGAGAACACTGAAGCTTTCTTT	CASSEPGTENTEAFF
many	.	TRBV14	TRBJ2-7	TGTGCCAGCAGCCTCCGAGGTCCAGGCAGATGGGAGCAGTACTTC	CASSLRGPGRWEQYF
.	TRBD1	TRBV5-6	TRBJ1-1	TGTGCCAGCAGCTTTACTACAGGGGGCGCGGGAACTGAAGCTTTCTTT	CASSFTTGGAGTEAFF
few	.	TRBV19	TRBJ2-3	TGTGCTACGAAGCAGGGGTCTGGCACAGATACGCAGTATTTT	CATKQGSGTDTQYF
many	.	TRBV7-9	TRBJ2-1	TGTGCCACCGTCCAGTATGAGCAGTTCTTC	CATVQYEQFF
few	TRBD2	TRBV6-1	TRBJ2-3	TGTGCCAGCAGTGAGAACCTAGCGGGAGCAAATACGCAGTATTTT	CASSENLAGANTQYF
.	.	TRBV29-1	TRBJ2-5	TGCAGCGCCGCGAAGGGAGGCGAGACCCAGTACTTC	CSAAKGGETQYF
few	.	TRBV28	TRBJ1-6	TGTGCCAGCGACAGTTATAATTCACCCCTCCACTTT	CASDSYNSPLHF
few	TRBD2	TRBV3-1	TRBJ2-2	TGTGCCAGTGGACTAGCGGCATCCGGGGAGCCGTTTTTT	CASGLAASGEPFF
.	.	TRBV29-1	TRBJ2-7	TGCAGCGTTGGGAACAGGGCAAACGAGCAGTACTTC	CSVGNRANEQYF
.	.	TRBV24-1	TRBJ2-2	TGTGCCACCAGTGATTTAAGTGCGCGTACCGGGGAGCTGTTTTTT	CATSDLSARTGELFF
many	.	TRBV12-3/TRBV12-4	TRBJ1-5	TGTGCCAGCAGTTTAGATGGGGCAACTAGCAATCAGCCCCAGCATTTT	CASSLDGATSNQPQHF
many	.	TRBV2	TRBJ1-5	TGTGCCAGCAGTGATTGGGGGGGCGGCCAGCCCCAGCATTTT	CASSDWGGGQPQHF
few	.	TRBV2	TRBJ1-6	TGTGCCAGCAGTCGTCCGCGACAGAATTCACCCCTCCACTTT	CASSRPRQNSPLHF
many	TRBD2	TRBV7-9	TRBJ2-3	TGTGCCAGCAGCTGGCGAGCGGGGGTGACAGATACGCAGTATTTT	CASSWRAGVTDTQYF
many	TRBD2	TRBV20-1	TRBJ2-3	TGCAGTGCTAGAGGGACTAGTTTTACAGATACGCAGTATTTT	CSARGTSFTDTQYF
few	TRBD1	TRBV7-8	TRBJ2-1	TGTGCCAGCAGCCCGCTGACAGGGTTGACCTACAATGAGCAGTTCTTC	CASSPLTGLTYNEQFF